The 5 T cell receptor beta chains below all came from one sample that was sequenced in a study of human T cells and chemical hapten exposure. TCRdb independently ran MiXCR on the RACE reads; one entry per CDR3 protein. The sample comprises roughly 70,000 distinct CDR3 sequences, about 9.4% of which are singletons, and roughly 3.3% rests with the top ten. Documented time point: patch test 1, 2 weeks after DPC sensitization. Treatment noted: therapeutic diphenylcyclopropenone sensitization with weekly scalp DPC. Sequenced material: whole blood, taken in connection with sensitization to the hapten diphenylcyclopropenone (DPC). The source of these receptors is a woman aged 40 to 50 with alopecia areata. Some clones in this sample may be carry-over from other donors' samples.

This clonotype appeared many times. The chain links TRBV28 to TRBJ1-5; unclear D gene. V dropped 5 bases and J dropped 4 bases, with 3 bases sitting between them. The CDR3 extends over 11 amino acids. The V gene's germline CDR1 is MDHEN and CDR2 SYDVKM. CDR3 sequence: CASSGNQPQHF. As DNA, the CDR3 is TGTGCCAGCAGTGGTAATCAGCCCCAGCATTTT.

This clonotype was detected a few times. The chain combines TRBV12-3 or TRBV12-4 with TRBJ2-5, with TRBD1 matching over 10 bases. CDR3 length: 12 residues. V dropped 6 bases and J dropped 10; count of bases not matched to a gene: 5. The CDR3 bases are TGTGCCAGCAGCCCGGACAGGGGGGGCCAGTACTTC. It specifies CASSPDRGGQYF.

In its sample, this clonotype was seen a few times. The chain recombines TRBV2 with TRBJ2-5, with a weak D call TRBD2 (5 bases). Per germline, CDR1 SNHLY and CDR2 FYNNEI. CDR3 length: 14 amino acids. V was cut by 6 bases and J by 3 bases, with 14 bases left in between. This chain's CDR3 is CASRKSGPEETQYF. CDR3 nucleotide sequence: TGTGCCAGCAGGAAGAGCGGACCAGAAGAGACCCAGTACTTC.

There are many counts of this clonotype. V is TRBV6-5 and J is TRBJ2-7, with D hard to call. Per germline, CDR1 MNHEY and CDR2 SVGAGI. The CDR3 runs 11 residues. Trimming took 6 bases from V and 6 from J, leaving 9 bases between them. The CDR3 sequence: CASSRTGEQYF. CDR3 DNA: TGTGCCAGCAGCCGGACGGGCGAGCAGTACTTC.

In this sample, this clonotype turned up many times. The chain has TRBV7-9 and TRBJ1-3; D possibly corresponds to TRBD1 (5 bases). Germline V gene lookup returns CDR1 SEHNR and CDR2 FQNEAQ (reference sequence). This CDR3 is built from 14 residues. Trimming removed 6 bases from V and 4 bases from J, with 13 bases in between. The CDR3 spells CASSRTGVGNTIYF. CDR3 DNA: TGTGCCAGCAGTCGTACAGGCGTCGGAAACACCATATATTTT.